This T cell receptor beta chain appears in the sequencing data of a study of blood T cells in healthy people across ages. On this clonotype: Its cognate antigen is unknown.

A second 7 to 11 cycle PCR used barcoded and J-beta primers. In TCRdb, the 5' RACE reads were re-called with MiXCR into one record per CDR3 protein. The sample includes 650,000 to 900,000 distinct CDR3 sequences, around 62% of them seen just once. Study outcomes and limitations: A strong correlation was seen between TCR beta diversity and naive T cell percentage. Donor CMV status, an unknown factor, possibly confounded changes in expanded clonotypes.

Sequenced: blood. The TCR comes from a man aged 25-45 years in good health.

This CDR3 reads CASSQEAYLPSQYF. CDR3 sequence (DNA): TGCGCCAGCAGCCAAGAGGCCTACCTTCCATCGCAGTATTTT. The rearrangement joins TRBV4-3 to TRBJ2-3; D is uncertain. The CDR3 has 14 residues. V was pared by 0 bases and J by 10 bases, with 14 bases between. Germline V gives CDR1 LGHNA, CDR2 YSLEER.